These 27 T cell receptor beta chains were all obtained from the same sample, sequenced in a study of control samples from healthy donors and cancer patients (dated by TCRdb to about 2020). Library preparation was by the immunoSEQ multiplex PCR assay. In TCRdb, the immuneACCESS table is reduced to in-frame sequences with V and J assigned. These tables do not hold every clone; where another copy was compared, an unresolved V gene accounts for under half, and the others remain unexplained. The sample yields around 59,000 clones; about 92% were counted once. The ten largest clonotypes hold around 1.7% of the sample. The sequenced material came from PBMCs. The receptors shown here come from a man aged 35-49 years with colorectal cancer.

The V call is TRBV7-2, the J call TRBJ2-3; D unclear. Trimming removed 2 bases from V and 3 bases from J, with 6 bases in between. Looked up from germline, CDR1 is SGHTA and CDR2 is FQGNSA. The CDR3 totals 13 residues. DNA of the CDR3: TGTGCCAGCAGCTTATCCAGGACAGATACGCAGTATTTT. It specifies CASSLSRTDTQYF.

This chain connects TRBV7-2 to TRBJ2-1, with a tentative D call TRBD1 (6 bases). Between the trimmed V and J ends, which lost 3 bases and 10 bases, there was a span of 13 bases. The length of the CDR3 is 13 residues. Germline loops: CDR1 SGHTA, CDR2 FQGNSA. This CDR3 is CASSFTPGQEQFF. In nucleotides, the CDR3 is TGTGCCAGCAGCTTCACACCGGGACAAGAGCAGTTCTTC.

V usage is TRBV5-1 and J usage is TRBJ2-1, with D tentatively TRBD1 (7 bases). The CDR3 spans 15 residues. Germline V gene lookup returns CDR1 SGHRS and CDR2 YFSETQ. The V and J ends lost 6 bases and 7 bases respectively, with 20 bases between them. The CDR3 DNA follows: TGCGCCAGCAATGAGCGCCGACAGGGAGGAAATGAGCAGTTCTTC. Amino acids: CASNERRQGGNEQFF.

The chain combines TRBV30 with TRBJ1-1, with a possible D match to TRBD1 (5 bases). The V end lost 1 base, the J end lost 8 bases, and 14 bases lay between the germline ends. Germline CDR1 GTSNPN, CDR2 SVGIG (reference sequence). The CDR3 covers 13 residues. The CDR3 loop reads CAWSGLTAGEAFF. In nucleotides, the CDR3 is TGTGCCTGGAGTGGACTGACAGCCGGGGAAGCTTTCTTT.

The chain couples TRBV6-1 to TRBJ1-5; 9 bases agree with TRBD1. The CDR3 length is 15 residues. After removal of 2 bases from V and 5 bases from J, the junction contained 4 bases not matched to a gene. Germline CDR1 is MNHNS and CDR2 is SASEGT. The CDR3 DNA reads as TGTGCCAGCAGTGAATTAGGACAGGGGTATCAGCCCCAGCATTTT. Translated, it gives CASSELGQGYQPQHF.

V and J are TRBV2 and TRBJ2-3; 8 bases line up with TRBD1. The V segment lost 8 bases and the J segment 5 bases; nucleotides outside the gene matches: 12. Germline V gene lookup returns CDR1 SNHLY and CDR2 FYNNEI. CDR3 length: 15 amino acids. CDR3 residues: CASCGEQGARDTQYF. The DNA of the CDR3 is TGTGCCAGCTGTGGAGAGCAGGGGGCAAGAGATACGCAGTATTTT.

The gene calls are TRBV27 and TRBJ2-7, with D uncertain. The germline CDR1 and CDR2 sequences are MNHEY and SMNVEV (reference sequence). The V end lost 4 bases, the J end lost 4 bases, and 11 bases lay between the germline ends. The CDR3 spans 13 residues. The CDR3 DNA follows: TGTGCCAGCAGTTGGGCGGTTGAATACGAGCAGTACTTC. Its protein product is CASSWAVEYEQYF.

To note about this clone: An end of the junction differs from the germline gene, which may be a read error. The chain combines TRBV2 with TRBJ1-1; 8 bases agree with TRBD1. Germline CDR1 and CDR2: SNHLY and FYNNEI. CDR3 length: 18 amino acids. CDR3 sequence (DNA): TGTGCCAGCAGGACACAGGGGGGACGAGTGAAATTGAACGCTGAAGCTTTCTTT. Translating it yields CASRTQGGRVKLNAEAFF.

The chain has TRBV6-5 and TRBJ1-6; TRBD1 aligns across 7 bases. CDR1 MNHEY and CDR2 SVGAGI come from the germline V gene. Trimming cost V 5 bases and J 10 bases; bases outside gene matches: 8. This CDR3 spans 14 amino acids. The CDR3 protein is CASSRRQGNSPLHF. The CDR3 DNA reads TGTGCCAGCAGTCGACGACAGGGTAACTCACCCCTCCACTTT.

The chain joins TRBV4-1 to TRBJ1-2, with 12 bases lining up with TRBD1. V lost 5 bases to trimming and J lost 8 bases; unmatched junction nucleotides: 12. Germline values: CDR1 MGHRA, CDR2 YSYEKL. This CDR3 region has 16 residues. This CDR3 is CASSLTGTGGNGGYTF. The CDR3 DNA is TGCGCCAGCAGCTTAACGGGGACAGGGGGCAATGGGGGCTACACCTTC.

The rearrangement joins TRBV4-1 to TRBJ1-1; no clear D gene. Germline assignment: CDR1 MGHRA and CDR2 YSYEKL. V dropped 0 bases and J dropped 1 base, with 6 bases sitting between them. The length of the CDR3 is 14 residues. The CDR3 reads CASSQDEGNTEAFF. Written as DNA, the CDR3 is TGCGCCAGCAGCCAAGATGAGGGGAACACTGAAGCTTTCTTT.

The chain employs TRBV18 and TRBJ1-6, with 11 bases identical to TRBD1. This CDR3 comprises 17 residues. Trimming removed 3 bases from V and 10 bases from J; junction bases left unmatched: 11. Germline V gene lookup returns CDR1 KGHSH and CDR2 LQKENI. CDR3 DNA sequence: TGTGCCAGCTCACCTCCCGGGACAGGGGGAGGTGGGTCACCCCTCCACTTT. Translation: CASSPPGTGGGGSPLHF.

This chain joins TRBV11-3 and TRBJ2-2; 9 nucleotides align to TRBD2. Germline V gene lookup returns CDR1 SGHNT and CDR2 YENEEA. The J segment lost 6 bases and the V segment lost 5 bases, leaving 7 bases of the junction unmatched. The CDR3 spans 15 residues. CDR3 DNA sequence: TGTGCCAGCAGCCCGATAGCGGGGGTCCCCGGGGAGCTGTTTTTT. Its translation is CASSPIAGVPGELFF.

This clone has a handful of counts. The chain is built from TRBV6-5 and TRBJ2-5; 11 bases line up with TRBD1. The V gene's germline CDR1 is MNHEY and CDR2 SVGAGI. Trimming took 4 bases from V and 5 from J; bases not matched to a gene: 9. The CDR3 has 16 residues. CDR3 region: CASSSVGDRGTETQYF. The CDR3 DNA sequence: TGTGCCAGCAGTTCGGTCGGGGACAGGGGGACGGAGACCCAGTACTTC.

The chain carries TRBV18 and TRBJ2-3; 14 positions agree with TRBD2. Germline trimming cut 1 base from V and 1 base from J; bases unmatched to any gene: 1. The germline CDR1 and CDR2 sequences are KGHSH and LQKENI. The CDR3 has 17 residues. The CDR3: CASSPRGLAGGTDTQYF. CDR3 DNA: TGTGCCAGCTCACCACGGGGACTAGCGGGGGGCACAGATACGCAGTATTTT.

The chain employs TRBV5-4 and TRBJ1-2, with D unresolved. The CDR3 consists of 14 residues. V gave up 2 bases and J gave up 2 bases, with 10 bases separating them. Germline values: CDR1 SGHNT, CDR2 YYREEE (reference sequence). CDR3 residues: CASSFVLGNYGYTF. The CDR3 DNA reads TGTGCCAGCAGCTTTGTGTTGGGGAACTATGGCTACACCTTC. Together with reference TRBV5-4 and TRBJ1-2, the CDR3 gives the full variable domain: ETGVTQSPTHLIKTRGQQVTLRCSSQSGHNTVSWYQQALGQGPQFIFQYYREEENGRGNFPPRFSGLQFPNYSSELNVNALELDDSALYLCASSFVLGNYGYTFGSGTRLTVV.

The chain joins TRBV2 to TRBJ1-1, with 8 bases that match TRBD1. Germline CDR1 and CDR2: SNHLY and FYNNEI. Trimming cost V 1 base and J 11 bases; bases outside gene matches: 9. The CDR3 sequence is 14 residues long. The CDR3 bases are TGTGCCAGCAGTGAAGATGCGGACAGGGCTCTGGCTTTCTTT. This encodes CASSEDADRALAFF.

This rearrangement joins TRBV5-1 to TRBJ1-5, with D hard to call. This CDR3 spans 13 amino acids. Germline values: CDR1 SGHRS, CDR2 YFSETQ. V gave up 6 bases and J gave up 0 bases, with 7 bases separating them. The CDR3 loop reads CASTSDSNQPQHF. Written as DNA, the CDR3 is TGCGCCAGCACGTCCGATAGCAATCAGCCCCAGCATTTT.

The rearrangement links TRBV7-2 to TRBJ2-6; D might be TRBD1 (6 bases). The CDR3 length is 16 residues. The germline V gene encodes CDR1 SGHTA and CDR2 FQGNSA. The V and J ends lost 3 bases and 0 bases respectively, with 9 bases between them. CDR3 amino acids: CASSLDRDSGANVLTF. CDR3 bases: TGTGCCAGCAGCTTGGACAGAGACTCTGGGGCCAACGTCCTGACTTTC.

The chain links TRBV19 to TRBJ1-6, with unresolved D. The CDR3 has 16 residues. The germline gives CDR1 LNHDA, CDR2 SQIVND (reference sequence). With 5 bases removed from V and 2 bases from J, the gap between germline ends came to 13 bases. In DNA form, the CDR3 reads TGTGCCAGTAGTCGACGGGAGAGGACCTATAATTCACCCCTCCACTTT. It is translated as CASSRRERTYNSPLHF.

V and J are TRBV18 and TRBJ1-1, with D maybe TRBD1 (5 bases). The CDR3 runs 13 residues. Germline CDR1 KGHSH, CDR2 LQKENI. V gave up 7 bases and J gave up 2 bases, with 11 bases separating them. The CDR3 region is CASLGTRNTEAFF. DNA for the CDR3: TGTGCCAGCTTAGGGACGAGAAACACTGAAGCTTTCTTT.

In this sample, this clone turned up once. DNA for the CDR3: TGTGCCAGCAGCTTAAAGGGACAGGGTTATCGCGAGCAGTACTTC. Translation: CASSLKGQGYREQYF. The chain recombines TRBV7-2 with TRBJ2-7; TRBD1 matches at 9 bases. The CDR3 runs to 15 residues. Trimming at V came to 2 bases and at J to 6 bases, leaving 8 bases not matched to a gene. The V gene's germline CDR1 is SGHTA and CDR2 FQGNSA.

The CDR3 coding sequence is TGTGCCAGCAGCTCGGACAGGGGTCGGCCCCAGCATTTT. Translating it yields CASSSDRGRPQHF. This chain uses TRBV7-2 with TRBJ1-5; 9 positions agree with TRBD1. The CDR3 totals 13 residues. The germline gives CDR1 SGHTA, CDR2 FQGNSA. The trim removed 4 bases at V and 9 bases at J, leaving 4 bases unmatched.

The genes are TRBV6-5 and TRBJ1-2; tentatively, D is TRBD1 (5 bases). Germline assignment: CDR1 MNHEY and CDR2 SVGAGI. V lost 4 bases and J 5 bases, leaving 14 bases between the germline ends. The CDR3 is made up of 14 amino acids. This chain's CDR3 is CASSSPGNLYGYTF. The CDR3 nucleotides read TGTGCCAGCAGTTCCCCAGGGAACCTATATGGCTACACCTTC.

V is TRBV7-3 and J is TRBJ2-1, with D hard to call. The germline CDR1 and CDR2 sequences are SGHTA and FQGTGA. V lost 1 base and J lost 4, with 11 bases in between. This CDR3 spans 15 amino acids. The CDR3: CASSLMPAGYNEQFF. The CDR3 DNA reads TGTGCCAGCAGCTTAATGCCAGCCGGATACAATGAGCAGTTCTTC.

This clone was observed a single time. The rearrangement joins TRBV7-2 to TRBJ2-1; 9 bases align to TRBD2. The length of the CDR3 is 16 residues. V was pared by 5 bases and J by 7 bases, with 12 bases of the junction left unmatched. Germline V gene sequence: CDR1 SGHTA, CDR2 FQGNSA. The CDR3 loop is CASSPGLALRRNEQFF. DNA of the CDR3: TGTGCCAGCAGCCCGGGACTAGCTTTGAGGAGGAATGAGCAGTTCTTC.

V gene TRBV5-6 combines with J gene TRBJ1-3; tentatively, D is TRBD1 (5 bases). In germline, CDR1 is SGHDT, CDR2 YYEEEE. Trimming shortened V by 3 bases and J by 2 bases, and 9 bases separated the two germline ends. The CDR3 consists of 14 residues. For the CDR3, the DNA is TGTGCCAGCAGCTCTCAGGGCCCTGGAAACACCATATATTTT. This encodes CASSSQGPGNTIYF.